This T cell receptor beta chain was sequenced in a study of regulatory T cells in long-lasting Graves disease. Time point indicated: newly diagnosed GD, antithyroid drugs for less than 3 months. PBMC RNA served as the TCR library source. The TCR beta library used iRepertoire HTBI primers with Arm-PCR amplification of CDR3. Study processing details: Analysis of the samples identified under 80 TRBV and roughly 13 TRBJ segments. From the multiplex PCR reads, TCRdb called clonotypes with MiXCR, one entry per CDR3 protein. The authors' filters were not applied to this entry. The table lists hundreds of thousands of distinct CDR3 sequences, 12% of them singletons, with 8.9% in the top ten. This clonotype has a count of ten or more. V was pared by 6 bases and J by 1 base, with 10 bases between. This CDR3 is built from 13 residues. Germline V CDR1 and CDR2: SNHLY, FYNNEI. The same sample was also studied in work on T cells in Graves' hyperthyroidism and ophthalmopathy.

The receptor's source is a woman in her 30s with Graves disease. The genes are TRBV2 and TRBJ2-7, with D perhaps matching TRBD1 (6 bases). The source was peripheral blood mononuclear cells (PBMCs), collected at new diagnosis, from a patient treated with antithyroid drugs. CDR3 amino acids: CASRSGTSYEQYF. The CDR3 nucleotides are TGTGCCAGCAGATCCGGGACATCCTACGAGCAGTACTTC.